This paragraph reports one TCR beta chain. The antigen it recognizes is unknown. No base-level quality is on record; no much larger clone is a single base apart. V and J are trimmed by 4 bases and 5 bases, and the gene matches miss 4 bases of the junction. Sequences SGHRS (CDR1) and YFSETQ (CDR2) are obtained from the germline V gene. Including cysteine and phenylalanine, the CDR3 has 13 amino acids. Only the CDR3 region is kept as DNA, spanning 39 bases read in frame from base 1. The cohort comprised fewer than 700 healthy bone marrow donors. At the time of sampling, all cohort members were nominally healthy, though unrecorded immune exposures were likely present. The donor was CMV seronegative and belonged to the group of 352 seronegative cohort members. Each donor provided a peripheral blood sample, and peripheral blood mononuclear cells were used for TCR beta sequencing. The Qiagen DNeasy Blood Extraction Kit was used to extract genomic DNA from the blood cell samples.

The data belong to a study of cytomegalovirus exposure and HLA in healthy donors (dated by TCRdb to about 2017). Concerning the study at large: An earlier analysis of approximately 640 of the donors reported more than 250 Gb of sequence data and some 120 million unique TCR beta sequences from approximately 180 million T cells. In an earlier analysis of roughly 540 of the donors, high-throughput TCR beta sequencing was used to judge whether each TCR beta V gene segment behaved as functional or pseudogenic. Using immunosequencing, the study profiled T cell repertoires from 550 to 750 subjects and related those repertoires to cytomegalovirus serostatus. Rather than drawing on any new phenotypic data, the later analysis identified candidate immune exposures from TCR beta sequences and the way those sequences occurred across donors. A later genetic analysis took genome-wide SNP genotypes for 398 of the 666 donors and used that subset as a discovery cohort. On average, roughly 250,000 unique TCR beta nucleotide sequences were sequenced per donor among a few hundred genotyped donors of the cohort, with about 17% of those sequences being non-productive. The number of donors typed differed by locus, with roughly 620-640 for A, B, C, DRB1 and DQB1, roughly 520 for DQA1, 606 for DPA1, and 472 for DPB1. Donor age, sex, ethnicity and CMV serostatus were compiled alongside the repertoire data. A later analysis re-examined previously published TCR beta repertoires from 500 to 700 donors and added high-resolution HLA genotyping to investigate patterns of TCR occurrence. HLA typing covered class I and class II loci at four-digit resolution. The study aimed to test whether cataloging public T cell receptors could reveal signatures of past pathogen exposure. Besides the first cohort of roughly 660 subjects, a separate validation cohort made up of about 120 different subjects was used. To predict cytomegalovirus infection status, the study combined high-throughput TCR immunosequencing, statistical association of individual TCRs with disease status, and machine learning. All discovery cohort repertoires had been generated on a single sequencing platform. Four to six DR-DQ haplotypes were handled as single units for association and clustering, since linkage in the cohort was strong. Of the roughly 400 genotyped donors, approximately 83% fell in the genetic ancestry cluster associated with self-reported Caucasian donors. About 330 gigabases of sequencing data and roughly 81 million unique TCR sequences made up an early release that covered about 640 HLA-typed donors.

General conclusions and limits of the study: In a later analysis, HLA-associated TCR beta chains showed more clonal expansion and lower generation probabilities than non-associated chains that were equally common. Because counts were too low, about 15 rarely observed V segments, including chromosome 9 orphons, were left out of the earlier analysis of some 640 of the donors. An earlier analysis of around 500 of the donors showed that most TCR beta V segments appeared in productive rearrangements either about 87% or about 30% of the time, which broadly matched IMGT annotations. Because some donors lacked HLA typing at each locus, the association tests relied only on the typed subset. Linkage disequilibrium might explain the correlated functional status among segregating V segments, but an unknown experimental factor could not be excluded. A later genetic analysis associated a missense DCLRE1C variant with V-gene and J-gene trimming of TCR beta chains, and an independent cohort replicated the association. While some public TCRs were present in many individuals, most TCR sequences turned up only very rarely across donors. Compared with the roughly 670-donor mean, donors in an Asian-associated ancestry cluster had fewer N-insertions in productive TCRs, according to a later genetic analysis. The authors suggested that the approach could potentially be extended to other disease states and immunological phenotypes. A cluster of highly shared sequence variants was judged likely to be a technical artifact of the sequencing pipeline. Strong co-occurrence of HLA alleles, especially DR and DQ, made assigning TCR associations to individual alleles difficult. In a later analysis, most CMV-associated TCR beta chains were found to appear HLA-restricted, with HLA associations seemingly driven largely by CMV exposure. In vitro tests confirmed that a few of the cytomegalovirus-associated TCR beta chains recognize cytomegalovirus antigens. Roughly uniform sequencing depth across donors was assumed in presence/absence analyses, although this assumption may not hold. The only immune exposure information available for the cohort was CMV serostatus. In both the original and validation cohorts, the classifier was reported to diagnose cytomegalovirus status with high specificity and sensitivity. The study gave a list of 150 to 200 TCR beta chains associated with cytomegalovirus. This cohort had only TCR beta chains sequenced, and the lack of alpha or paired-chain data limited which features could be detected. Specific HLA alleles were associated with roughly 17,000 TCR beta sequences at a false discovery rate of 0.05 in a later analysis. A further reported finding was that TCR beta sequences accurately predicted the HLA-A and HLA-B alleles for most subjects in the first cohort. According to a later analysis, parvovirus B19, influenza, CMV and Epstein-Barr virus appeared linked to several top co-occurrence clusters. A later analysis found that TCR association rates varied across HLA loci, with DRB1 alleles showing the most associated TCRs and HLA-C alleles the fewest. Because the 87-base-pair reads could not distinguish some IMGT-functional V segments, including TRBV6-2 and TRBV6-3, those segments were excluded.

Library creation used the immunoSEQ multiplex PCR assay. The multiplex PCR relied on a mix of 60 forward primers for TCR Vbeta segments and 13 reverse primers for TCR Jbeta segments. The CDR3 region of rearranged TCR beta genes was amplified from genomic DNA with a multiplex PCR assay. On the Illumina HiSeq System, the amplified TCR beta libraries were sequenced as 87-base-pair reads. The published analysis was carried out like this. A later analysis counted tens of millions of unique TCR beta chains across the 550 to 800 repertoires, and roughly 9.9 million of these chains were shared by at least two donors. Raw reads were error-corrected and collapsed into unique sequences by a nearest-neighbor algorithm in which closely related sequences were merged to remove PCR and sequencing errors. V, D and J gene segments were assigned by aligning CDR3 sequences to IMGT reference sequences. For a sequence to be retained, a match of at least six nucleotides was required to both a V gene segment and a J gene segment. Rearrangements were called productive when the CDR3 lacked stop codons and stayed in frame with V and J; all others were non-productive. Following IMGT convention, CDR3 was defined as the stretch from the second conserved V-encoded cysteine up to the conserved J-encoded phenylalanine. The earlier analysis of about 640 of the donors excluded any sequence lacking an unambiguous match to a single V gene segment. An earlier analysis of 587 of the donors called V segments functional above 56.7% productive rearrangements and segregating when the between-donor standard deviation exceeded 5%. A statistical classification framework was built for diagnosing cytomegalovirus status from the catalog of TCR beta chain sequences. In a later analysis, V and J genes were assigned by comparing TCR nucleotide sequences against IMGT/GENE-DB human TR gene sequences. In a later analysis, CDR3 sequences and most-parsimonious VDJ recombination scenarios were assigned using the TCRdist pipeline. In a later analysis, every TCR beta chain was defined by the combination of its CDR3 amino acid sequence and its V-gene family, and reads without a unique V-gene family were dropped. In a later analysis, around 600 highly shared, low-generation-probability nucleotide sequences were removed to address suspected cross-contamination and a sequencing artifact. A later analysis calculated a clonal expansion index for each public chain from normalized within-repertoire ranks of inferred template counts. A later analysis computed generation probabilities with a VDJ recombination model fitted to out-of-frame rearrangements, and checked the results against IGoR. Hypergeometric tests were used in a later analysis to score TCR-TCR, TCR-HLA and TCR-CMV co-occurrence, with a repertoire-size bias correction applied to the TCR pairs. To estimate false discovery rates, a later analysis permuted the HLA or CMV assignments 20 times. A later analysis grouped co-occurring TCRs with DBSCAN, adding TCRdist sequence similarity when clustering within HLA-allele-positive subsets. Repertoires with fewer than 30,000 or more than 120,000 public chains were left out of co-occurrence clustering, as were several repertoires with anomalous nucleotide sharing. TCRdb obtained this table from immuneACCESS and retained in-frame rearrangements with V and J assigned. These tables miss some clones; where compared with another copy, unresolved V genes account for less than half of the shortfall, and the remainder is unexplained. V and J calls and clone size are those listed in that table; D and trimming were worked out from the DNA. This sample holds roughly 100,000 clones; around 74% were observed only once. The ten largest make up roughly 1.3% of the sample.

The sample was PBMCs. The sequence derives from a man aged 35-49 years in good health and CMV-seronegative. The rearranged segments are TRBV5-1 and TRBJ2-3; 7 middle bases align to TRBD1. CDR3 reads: CASSQTGEDTQYF. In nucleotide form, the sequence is TGCGCCAGCAGCCAAACAGGGGAAGATACGCAGTATTTT.